The 21 T cell receptor beta chains in this list originate from one sample, sequenced in a study of T cell repertoires in cytomegalovirus infection. TCRdb recomputed calls from the reads with MiXCR, one row per CDR3 protein. Of fewer than 550,000 distinct CDR3 sequences in the sample, roughly 31% are singletons; the top ten hold 12% to 15%. Input material: PBMCs. The receptors here all came from a human donor in good health (CMV status not recorded). Some clones in this sample may be carry-over from other donors' samples.

Ten or more counts support this clonotype. This sequence joins TRBV7-2 and TRBJ2-5; the match to TRBD1 covers 8 bases. Germline CDR1 reads SGHTA; CDR2 reads FQGNSA. The J segment lost 5 bases and the V segment lost 4 bases, leaving 6 bases of the junction unmatched. The CDR3 totals 14 residues. CDR3 loop: CASSWLGQGETQYF. For the CDR3, the DNA is TGTGCCAGCAGCTGGTTAGGACAGGGTGAGACCCAGTACTTC.

This clonotype was seen at least ten times. The chain has TRBV28 and TRBJ1-5; D perhaps matches TRBD1 (6 bases). Trimming took off 6 bases at V and 0 bases at J, with 12 bases between the two ends. Germline V gives CDR1 MDHEN, CDR2 SYDVKM. The CDR3 sequence is 15 residues long. The CDR3 region is CASRRTADSNQPQHF. The DNA for the CDR3 is TGTGCCAGCAGAAGGACAGCCGATAGCAATCAGCCCCAGCATTTT.

This clonotype appeared many times. This rearrangement joins TRBV7-2 to TRBJ2-1; 9 bases are shared with TRBD2. V lost 4 bases to trimming and J lost 16 bases; unmatched junction nucleotides: 11. Germline CDR1 reads SGHTA; CDR2 reads FQGNSA. This CDR3 is 13 amino acids long. CDR3 sequence (DNA): TGTGCCAGCAGCTCCGGGACTAGCCTTGTAGGCTTCTTC. Its protein product is CASSSGTSLVGFF.

On this clonotype: A much larger clone differs from this one at a single base, so this may be a read error. In DNA, the CDR3 is TGTGTCAGCAGCAAATACAGGGGACCGCGGGATAATTCACCCCTCCACTTT. Amino acids: CVSSKYRGPRDNSPLHF. The rearrangement joins TRBV28 to TRBJ1-6, with 7 nucleotides matching TRBD1. The CDR3 is made up of 17 amino acids. Looked up from germline, CDR1 is MDHEN and CDR2 is SYDVKM.

The rearrangement uses TRBV27 and TRBJ2-1, with D hard to call. CDR1 and CDR2 (germline): MNHEY, SMNVEV (reference sequence). The CDR3 has 15 amino acids. Deletions cut 1 base from V and 2 bases from J, with 9 bases between. The CDR3 region has the DNA TGTGCCAGCAGTTTATACAGCCGACCCTACAATGAGCAGTTCTTC. Residues: CASSLYSRPYNEQFF.

There are many counts of this clonotype. The J gene is TRBJ2-5, the V gene TRBV6-2 or TRBV6-3; TRBD2 matches at 14 bases. Germline assignment: CDR1 MNHEY and CDR2 SVGEGT. This CDR3 contains 17 residues. V dropped 2 bases and J dropped 1; count of bases not matched to a gene: 3. This chain's CDR3 is CASSYGTSGGLQETQYF. In DNA form, the CDR3 reads TGTGCCAGCAGTTACGGGACTAGCGGGGGCCTCCAAGAGACCCAGTACTTC.

This clonotype came up many times. The CDR3 region has the DNA TGTGCCAGCAGCGAACAGGGGAGCGTAATCACTGAAGCTTTCTTT. Its translation: CASSEQGSVITEAFF. The V call is TRBV11-2, the J call TRBJ1-1; TRBD1 agrees at 7 bases. The junction had 10 bases not matched to a gene; V was cut back by 5 bases and J by 4 bases. This CDR3 is built from 15 residues. The germline V gene encodes CDR1 SGHAT and CDR2 FQNNGV.

This clonotype was seen more than once but under ten times. This chain uses TRBV7-2 with TRBJ2-3; 7 bases map to TRBD2. The V gene's germline CDR1 is SGHTA and CDR2 FQGNSA. V lost 6 bases and J lost 5; bases outside the gene matches: 14. The CDR3 is made up of 16 amino acids. CDR3 sequence reads: CASRPLGRSKGDTQYF. The CDR3 DNA is TGTGCCAGCAGACCTCTCGGGAGGAGCAAGGGAGATACGCAGTATTTT.

The genes are TRBV6-2 or TRBV6-3 and TRBJ2-3, with 8 bases matching TRBD1. CDR1 and CDR2 from the germline V gene are MNHEY and SVGEGT. Unmatched junction bases numbered 12, after V lost 5 bases and J lost 8 bases. The length of the CDR3 is 15 residues. The CDR3 nucleotides read TGTGCCAGCAGTGAGTGGACAGGGTCATCGGGTACGCAGTATTTT. Translating it yields CASSEWTGSSGTQYF.

This chain joins TRBV19 and TRBJ1-2, with TRBD1 matching over 10 bases. Germline V gene data show CDR1 as LNHDA and CDR2 as SQIVND (reference sequence). The CDR3 is 14 residues long. The trim removed 6 bases at V and 6 bases at J, leaving 7 bases unmatched. The chain's CDR3 is CASRTEDRGNGYTF. CDR3 in DNA: TGTGCCAGTAGGACCGAGGACAGGGGGAATGGCTACACCTTC.

The V gene is TRBV6-5, the J gene TRBJ2-7, with 8 bases fitting TRBD1. This CDR3 contains 15 residues. Germline V lookup: CDR1 MNHEY, CDR2 SVGAGI. Trimming took 6 bases from V and 2 from J; bases not matched to a gene: 9. The CDR3 reads CASSFRGLFPYEQYF. The CDR3, as DNA: TGTGCCAGCAGCTTCAGGGGGCTTTTTCCCTACGAGCAGTACTTC.

This clonotype has more than one count but fewer than ten. The V gene is TRBV4-1, the J gene TRBJ2-2; 8 nucleotides match TRBD2. This CDR3 region has 15 residues. The V and J ends lost 0 bases and 7 bases, in that order; junction bases with no gene match: 4. The germline V gene encodes CDR1 MGHRA and CDR2 YSYEKL. CDR3 nucleotide sequence: TGCGCCAGCAGCCAAGAGGGGAGCGGGGGCGGGGAGCTGTTTTTT. Translating it yields CASSQEGSGGGELFF.

The chain combines TRBV19 with TRBJ2-5; D gene uncertain. CDR3 length: 14 residues. Trimming pared 3 bases from V and 1 base from J, leaving 9 bases between. Looked up from germline, CDR1 is LNHDA and CDR2 is SQIVND (reference sequence). Here the CDR3 reads CASSMEPAQETQYF. As DNA, the CDR3 is TGTGCCAGTAGTATGGAGCCGGCCCAAGAGACCCAGTACTTC.

J is TRBJ1-5 and V is TRBV4-3, with D possibly being TRBD1 (5 bases). This CDR3 spans 15 amino acids. V lost 0 bases and J lost 9, with 15 bases in between. The germline CDR1 and CDR2 sequences are LGHNA and YSLEER. The CDR3 sequence: CASSQDRWDLAPQHF. Written as DNA, the CDR3 is TGCGCCAGCAGCCAAGATAGGTGGGACCTAGCGCCCCAGCATTTT.

This clonotype was seen a few times. The genes are TRBV7-8 and TRBJ2-3; 7 nucleotides align to TRBD1. V shed 4 bases and J 8 bases; nucleotides not matched to a gene: 9. The CDR3 runs 14 residues. The germline CDR1 and CDR2 sequences are SGHVS and FQNEAQ. The CDR3 nucleotides are TGTGCCAGCAGCTCGGACAGGCGAGTAGGTACGCAGTATTTT. This gives the protein CASSSDRRVGTQYF.

The CDR3 DNA follows: TGTGCCAGCAGCGTCCGGGACAGGGGGCTGACAGATACGCAGTATTTT. As protein: CASSVRDRGLTDTQYF. The chain has TRBV7-9 and TRBJ2-3; 12 nucleotides agree with TRBD1. Looked up from germline, CDR1 is SEHNR and CDR2 is FQNEAQ (reference sequence). J lost 3 bases, V lost 5 bases, and 6 bases had no gene match. This CDR3 contains 16 residues.

The chain employs TRBV7-7 and TRBJ2-2; D uncertain. This CDR3 has 13 residues. Trimming pared 3 bases from V and 8 bases from J, leaving 10 bases between. CDR1 is SSHAT, CDR2 FNYEAQ, per germline (reference sequence). CDR3 region: CASSFSRVGELFF. The CDR3 nucleotides read TGTGCCAGCAGCTTCTCCCGAGTTGGGGAGCTGTTTTTT.

This chain uses TRBV19 with TRBJ1-5; D may be TRBD1 (5 bases). V was clipped by 7 bases and J by 3 bases, with 16 bases between them. The CDR3 loop spans 15 amino acids. The V gene's germline CDR1 is LNHDA and CDR2 SQIVND (reference sequence). In DNA, the CDR3 is TGTGCCAGTAAATTTGGAGCGACAGTCAATCAGCCCCAGCATTTT. It yields the protein CASKFGATVNQPQHF.

This chain connects TRBV10-1 to TRBJ2-3; the match to TRBD1 covers 8 bases. CDR1 and CDR2 from the germline V gene are WNHNN and SYGVQD (reference sequence). V lost 3 bases to trimming and J lost 2 bases; unmatched junction nucleotides: 7. The CDR3 length is 16 residues. CDR3 coding DNA: TGCGCCAGCAGTGAATACGGGACAGGTACCACAGATACGCAGTATTTT. It yields the protein CASSEYGTGTTDTQYF.

This clonotype was recorded at least ten times. The rearrangement links TRBV7-2 to TRBJ1-5; no reliable D call. The CDR3 spans 13 residues. The germline V gene encodes CDR1 SGHTA and CDR2 FQGNSA. The V gene lost 3 bases and the J gene lost 4 bases, with 7 bases spanning the gap. DNA for the CDR3: TGTGCCAGCAGCTTTCAGGCGAATCAGCCCCAGCATTTT. Protein sequence: CASSFQANQPQHF.

The gene calls are TRBV4-2 and TRBJ1-2; D call uncertain. Germline-derived CDR1 and CDR2 are LGHNA and YNFKEQ. V lost 4 bases to trimming and J lost 3 bases, with 18 bases between them. The CDR3 length is 16 residues. The CDR3 DNA is TGTGCCAGCAGCCCCCCGCAGGCAGCCTCCTACTATGGCTACACCTTC. This translates into CASSPPQAASYYGYTF.